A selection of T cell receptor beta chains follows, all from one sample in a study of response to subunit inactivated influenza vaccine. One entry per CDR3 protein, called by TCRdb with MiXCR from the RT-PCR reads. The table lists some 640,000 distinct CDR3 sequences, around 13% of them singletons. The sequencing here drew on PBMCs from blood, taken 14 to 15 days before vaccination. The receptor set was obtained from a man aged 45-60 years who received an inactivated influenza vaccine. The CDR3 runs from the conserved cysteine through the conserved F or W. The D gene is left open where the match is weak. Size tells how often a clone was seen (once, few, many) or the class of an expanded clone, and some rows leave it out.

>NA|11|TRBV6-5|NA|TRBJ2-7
CDPREAYEQYF
TGTGACCCGAGGGAGGCCTACGAGCAGTACTTC
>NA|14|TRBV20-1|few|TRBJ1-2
CSASRRGGGYGYTF
TGCAGTGCTAGCCGCAGGGGAGGGGGCTATGGCTACACCTTC
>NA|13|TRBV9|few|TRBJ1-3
CASSVDTGNTIYF
TGTGCCAGCAGCGTAGATACTGGAAACACCATATATTTT
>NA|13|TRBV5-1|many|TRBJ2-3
CASSLAFTDTQYF
TGCGCCAGCAGCTTGGCTTTCACAGATACGCAGTATTTT
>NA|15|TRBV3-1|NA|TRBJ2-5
CASSPWAGPQETQYF
TGTGCCAGCAGCCCTTGGGCGGGACCTCAAGAGACCCAGTACTTC
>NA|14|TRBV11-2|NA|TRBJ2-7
CASSLEQNPYEQYF
TGTGCCAGCAGCTTAGAGCAAAACCCATACGAGCAGTACTTC
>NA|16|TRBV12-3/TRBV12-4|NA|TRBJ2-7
CASSLEFGRPSYEQYF
TGTGCCAGCAGTTTAGAGTTCGGGCGCCCTTCCTACGAGCAGTACTTC
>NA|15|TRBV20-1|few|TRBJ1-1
CSAREDGTKGAEAFF
TGCAGTGCTAGAGAAGACGGGACAAAAGGGGCTGAAGCTTTCTTT
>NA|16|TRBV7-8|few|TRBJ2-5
CASSTPLARGAGTQYF
TGTGCCAGCAGCACACCCCTGGCAAGGGGCGCTGGGACCCAGTACTTC
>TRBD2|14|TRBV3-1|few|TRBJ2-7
CASSLGTSVGGQYF
TGTGCCAGCAGCCTCGGGACTAGCGTAGGTGGGCAGTACTTC
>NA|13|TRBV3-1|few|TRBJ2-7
CASSQWSGDEQYF
TGTGCCAGCAGCCAATGGTCAGGGGACGAGCAGTACTTC
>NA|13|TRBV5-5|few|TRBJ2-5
CASSTAGAETQYF
TGTGCCAGCAGCACTGCAGGGGCGGAGACCCAGTACTTC
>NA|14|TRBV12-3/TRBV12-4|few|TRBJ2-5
CASKFSAVKETQYF
TGTGCCAGCAAATTCTCGGCAGTGAAAGAGACCCAGTACTTC
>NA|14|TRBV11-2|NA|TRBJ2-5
CASSYNTLQETQYF
TGTGCCAGCAGCTACAACACATTACAAGAGACCCAGTACTTC
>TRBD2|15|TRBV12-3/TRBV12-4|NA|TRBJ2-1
CASSFRSGGAAEQFF
TGTGCCAGCAGTTTCAGGAGCGGGGGGGCCGCTGAGCAGTTCTTC
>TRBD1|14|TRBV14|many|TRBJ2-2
CASSQLQGTGELFF
TGTGCCAGCAGCCAATTACAGGGGACCGGGGAGCTGTTTTTT
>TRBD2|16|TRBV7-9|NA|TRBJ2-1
CASSPRLAGKYNEQFF
TGTGCCAGCAGCCCCCGGCTAGCGGGAAAATACAATGAGCAGTTCTTC
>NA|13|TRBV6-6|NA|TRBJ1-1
CASTGRKNTEAFF
TGTGCCAGCACGGGCAGAAAGAACACTGAAGCTTTCTTT
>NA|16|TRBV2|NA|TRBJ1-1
CASSESLVGSNTEAFF
TGTGCCAGCAGTGAGTCACTCGTGGGGTCGAACACTGAAGCTTTCTTT
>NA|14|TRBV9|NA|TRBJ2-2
CASSGDWGTGELFF
TGTGCCAGCAGCGGAGACTGGGGCACCGGGGAGCTGTTTTTT
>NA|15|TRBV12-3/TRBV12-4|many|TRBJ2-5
CASSLEGGFPETQYF
TGTGCCAGCAGTTTGGAAGGGGGATTCCCCGAGACCCAGTACTTC
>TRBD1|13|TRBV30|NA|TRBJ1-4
CAWSLQGTEKLFF
TGTGCCTGGAGTCTACAGGGGACTGAAAAACTGTTTTTT
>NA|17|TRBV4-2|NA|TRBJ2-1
CASSQVSGKISYNEQFF
TGTGCCAGCAGCCAAGTGTCGGGAAAGATCTCCTACAATGAGCAGTTCTTC
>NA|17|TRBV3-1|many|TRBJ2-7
CASSQDLAGSLSYEQYF
TGTGCCAGCAGCCAAGATCTGGCGGGATCCCTCTCCTACGAGCAGTACTTC
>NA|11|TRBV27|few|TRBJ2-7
CASRHGYEQYF
TGTGCCAGCAGACATGGGTACGAGCAGTACTTC
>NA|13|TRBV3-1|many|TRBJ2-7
CASSQGTRAEQYF
TGTGCCAGCAGCCAAGGGACGAGGGCCGAGCAGTACTTC
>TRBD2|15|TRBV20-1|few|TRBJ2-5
CSARASGGGYETQYF
TGCAGTGCTAGAGCTAGCGGGGGGGGGTATGAGACCCAGTACTTC
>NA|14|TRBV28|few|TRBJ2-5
CASSTPRARETQYF
TGTGCCAGCAGTACTCCTAGGGCGCGGGAGACCCAGTACTTC
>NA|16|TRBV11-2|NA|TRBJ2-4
CASSLVVSLAKNIQYF
TGTGCCAGCAGCTTAGTTGTGTCCTTAGCCAAAAACATTCAGTACTTC
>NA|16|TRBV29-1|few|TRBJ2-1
CSVEDLEERSYNEQFF
TGCAGCGTTGAAGATCTGGAAGAGCGCTCCTACAATGAGCAGTTCTTC
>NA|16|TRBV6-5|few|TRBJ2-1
CASSYSSLASYNEQFF
TGTGCCAGCAGTTACTCCTCGCTAGCTTCCTACAATGAGCAGTTCTTC
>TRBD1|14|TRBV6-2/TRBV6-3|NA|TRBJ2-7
CASSRLRQGYEQYF
TGTGCCAGCAGCAGATTACGACAGGGCTACGAGCAGTACTTC
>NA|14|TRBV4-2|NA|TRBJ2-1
CASSQERGGLGQFF
TGTGCCAGCAGCCAAGAAAGAGGGGGGTTGGGGCAGTTCTTC
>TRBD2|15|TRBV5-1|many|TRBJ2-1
CASSLSGGPRNEQFF
TGCGCCAGCAGTCTTTCGGGGGGGCCAAGGAATGAGCAGTTCTTC
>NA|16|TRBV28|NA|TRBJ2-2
CASSLRGVANTGELFF
TGTGCCAGCAGTTTAAGGGGCGTCGCGAACACCGGGGAGCTGTTTTTT
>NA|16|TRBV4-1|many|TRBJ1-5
CASSQEGTGRNQPQHF
TGCGCCAGCAGCCAAGAAGGAACAGGGCGCAATCAGCCCCAGCATTTT
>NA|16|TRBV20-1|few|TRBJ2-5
CSARDLRPAYQETQYF
TGCAGTGCTAGAGATCTGAGGCCAGCGTACCAAGAGACCCAGTACTTC
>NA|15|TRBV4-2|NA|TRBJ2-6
CASSQDRSGINVLTF
TGTGCCAGCAGCCAAGACAGAAGTGGAATCAACGTCCTGACTTTC
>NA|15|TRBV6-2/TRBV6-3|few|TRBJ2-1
CASSYSPKGYNEQFF
TGTGCCAGCAGTTACTCTCCTAAGGGCTACAATGAGCAGTTCTTC
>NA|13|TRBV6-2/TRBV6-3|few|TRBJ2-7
CASRPSLGVEQYF
TGTGCCAGCAGACCCTCGTTGGGCGTGGAGCAGTACTTC
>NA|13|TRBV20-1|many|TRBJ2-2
CSAKSSRTGELFF
TGCAGTGCTAAGAGTAGCCGGACCGGGGAGCTGTTTTTT
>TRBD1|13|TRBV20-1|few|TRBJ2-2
CSARHRGTGELFF
TGCAGTGCTAGACACAGGGGAACCGGGGAGCTGTTTTTT